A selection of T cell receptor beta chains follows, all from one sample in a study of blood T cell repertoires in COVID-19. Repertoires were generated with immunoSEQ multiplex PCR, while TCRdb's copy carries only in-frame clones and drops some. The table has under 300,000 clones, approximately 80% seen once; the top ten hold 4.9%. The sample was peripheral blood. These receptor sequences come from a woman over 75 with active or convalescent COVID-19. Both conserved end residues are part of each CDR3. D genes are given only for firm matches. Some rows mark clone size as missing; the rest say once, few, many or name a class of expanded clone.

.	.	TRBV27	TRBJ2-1	CASRKGGNEQFF	TGTGCCAGCAGAAAAGGCGGCAATGAGCAGTTCTTC
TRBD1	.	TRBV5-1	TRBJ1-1	CASSLVPLSTGADTEAFF	TGCGCCAGCAGCTTGGTCCCCCTATCGACAGGGGCCGACACTGAAGCTTTCTTT
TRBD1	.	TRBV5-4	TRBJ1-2	CASKRKGQNYGYTF	TGTGCCAGTAAGCGAAAGGGACAGAACTATGGCTACACCTTC
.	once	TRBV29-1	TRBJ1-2	CSVGSLGGSNYGYTF	TGCAGCGTGGGCTCCCTTGGGGGGAGTAACTATGGCTACACCTTC
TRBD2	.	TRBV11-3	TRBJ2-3	CASSPGLAGARDTQYF	TGTGCCAGCAGCCCCGGACTAGCGGGGGCCCGGGATACGCAGTATTTT
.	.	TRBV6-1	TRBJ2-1	CASSEQVNEQFF	TGTGCCAGCAGTGAACAGGTCAATGAGCAGTTCTTC
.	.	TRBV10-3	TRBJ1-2	CAITLDRSYGYTF	TGTGCCATCACTCTCGACAGGAGCTATGGCTACACCTTC
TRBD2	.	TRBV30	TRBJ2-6	CAWTGTNFNVLTF	TGTGCCTGGACGGGGACTAATTTCAACGTCCTGACTTTC
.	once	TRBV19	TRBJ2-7	CASSENRAEEQYF	TGTGCCAGTAGCGAAAACAGGGCGGAGGAGCAGTACTTC
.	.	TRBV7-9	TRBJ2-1	CASSPQRAIAHNEQFF	TGTGCCAGCAGCCCCCAGCGAGCAATCGCGCACAATGAGCAGTTCTTC
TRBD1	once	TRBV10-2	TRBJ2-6	CASNRGTGGSGANVLTF	TGCGCCAGCAATAGGGGGACAGGGGGATCTGGGGCCAACGTCCTGACTTTC
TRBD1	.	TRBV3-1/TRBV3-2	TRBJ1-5	CASSLGQLSQPQHF	TGTGCCAGCAGCCTGGGACAGTTGAGTCAGCCCCAGCATTTT
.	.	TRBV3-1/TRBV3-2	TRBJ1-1	CASSQEESALEEAFF	TGTGCCAGCAGCCAAGAGGAATCGGCCCTCGAGGAGGCTTTCTTT
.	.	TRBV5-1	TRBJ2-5	CASSLMGGGEETQYF	TGCGCCAGCAGCCTTATGGGGGGAGGAGAAGAGACCCAGTACTTC
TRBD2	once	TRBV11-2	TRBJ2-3	CASSRTSGGYDTQYF	TGTGCCAGCAGCCGGACTAGCGGGGGCTACGATACGCAGTATTTT
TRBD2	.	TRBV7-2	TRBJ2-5	CASSFFLGLTQETQYF	TGTGCCAGCAGCTTTTTTTTGGGACTAACCCAAGAGACCCAGTACTTC
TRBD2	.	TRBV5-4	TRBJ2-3	CASSLGTSGNTDTQYF	TGTGCCAGCAGCTTGGGTACTAGCGGGAACACAGATACGCAGTATTTT
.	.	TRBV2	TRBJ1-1	CASNRDTNTEAFF	TGTGCCAGCAACCGGGACACGAACACTGAAGCTTTCTTT
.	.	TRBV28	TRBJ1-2	CASSAPGSLSGYTF	TGTGCCAGCAGTGCCCCGGGGAGTTTATCGGGCTACACCTTC
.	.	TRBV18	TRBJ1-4	CASSPPSTQTNEKLFF	TGTGCCAGCTCACCACCGTCGACACAGACTAATGAAAAACTGTTTTTT
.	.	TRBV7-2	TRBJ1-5	CASSRTSGGNQPQHF	TGTGCCAGCAGCCGCACATCGGGTGGGAATCAGCCCCAGCATTTT
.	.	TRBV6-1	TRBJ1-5	CASSEAGGTFQPQHF	TGTGCCAGCAGTGAAGCTGGGGGGACCTTTCAGCCCCAGCATTTT
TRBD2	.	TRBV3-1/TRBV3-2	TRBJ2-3	CASSLAGGSTDTQYF	TGTGCCAGCAGCCTAGCGGGGGGCAGCACAGATACGCAGTATTTT
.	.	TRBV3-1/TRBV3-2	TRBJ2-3	CASSPGDTQYF	TGTGCCAGCAGCCCCGGGGATACGCAGTATTTT
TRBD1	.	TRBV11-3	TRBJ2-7	CASSRLDRVSYEQYF	TGTGCCAGCAGCCGTCTGGACAGGGTGTCCTACGAGCAGTACTTC
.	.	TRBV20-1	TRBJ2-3	CSASFTGSNTDTQYF	TGCAGTGCTAGTTTCACCGGGAGTAATACAGATACGCAGTATTTT
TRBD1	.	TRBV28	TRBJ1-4	CASSLHQRTGGEKLFF	TGTGCCAGCAGTTTACACCAACGGACAGGGGGTGAAAAACTGTTTTTT
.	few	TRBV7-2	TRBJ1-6	CATDGEFNGSPLHF	TGTGCCACAGACGGGGAGTTTAACGGTTCACCCCTCCACTTT
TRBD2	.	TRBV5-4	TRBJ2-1	CASSLGRERGNEQFF	TGTGCCAGCAGCTTGGGGCGGGAGAGAGGTAATGAGCAGTTCTTC